The 20 T cell receptor beta chains given below trace back to one sample, sequenced in a study of control samples from healthy donors and cancer patients. Clones were read by immunoSEQ multiplex PCR, and TCRdb kept only the in-frame ones, dropping some. This sample has just under 75,000 clones; about 90% occur once, and the top ten carry 3% to 4.5%. Sequenced input: blood. The receptors shown here come from a woman in her forties or fifties in good health.

The chain couples TRBV6-1 to TRBJ2-7; 16 bases fit TRBD2. The CDR3 extends over 16 amino acids. Germline assignment: CDR1 MNHNS and CDR2 SASEGT. The V segment lost 4 bases and the J segment 4 bases; nucleotides outside the gene matches: 4. CDR3 DNA: TGTGCCAGCAGTGCAGGGACTAGCGGGAGGGGGTACGAGCAGTACTTC. This codes for CASSAGTSGRGYEQYF.

For this clone: The junction shows a germline mismatch at one end, possibly a read error. Distinct nucleotide sequences in the sample also encode this CDR3. This chain joins TRBV7-9 and TRBJ2-5, with a tentative D call TRBD1 (6 bases). CDR3 length: 15 residues. Per germline, CDR1 SEHNR and CDR2 FQNEAQ (reference sequence). CDR3 amino acids: CASSENSGAQETQYF. For the CDR3, the DNA is TGTGCCAGCAGCGAAAACTCAGGGGCACAAGAGACTCAGTACTTC.

This chain links TRBV19 with TRBJ1-3, with TRBD1 matching over 9 bases. V was clipped by 6 bases and J by 4 bases; unmatched bases: 7. This CDR3 has 15 residues. The V gene's germline CDR1 is LNHDA and CDR2 SQIVND (reference sequence). In nucleotides, the CDR3 is TGTGCCAGTAGCGTCACAGGGGGCGCCGGAAACACCATATATTTT. It specifies CASSVTGGAGNTIYF.

The J gene is TRBJ2-5, the V gene TRBV7-3; tentatively, D is TRBD2 (6 bases). The V gene's germline CDR1 is SGHTA and CDR2 FQGTGA. The CDR3 consists of 13 residues. Trimming took off 2 bases at V and 2 bases at J, with 6 bases between the two ends. CDR3 region: CASSLLAQETQYF. Here the CDR3 DNA reads TGTGCCAGCAGCTTACTAGCGCAAGAGACCCAGTACTTC.

V and J are TRBV11-3 and TRBJ2-7; D not resolved. CDR1 is SGHNT, CDR2 YENEEA, per germline. V lost 5 bases and J 3 bases, leaving 5 bases between the germline ends. This CDR3 contains 11 residues. The CDR3 coding sequence is TGTGCCAGCAGCCCGTTCTACGAGCAGTACTTC. Residues: CASSPFYEQYF.

The CDR3 here is CASSLGDGGTETQYF. In nucleotides, the CDR3 is TGTGCCAGCAGCTTAGGTGACGGGGGTACGGAGACCCAGTACTTC. The rearrangement links TRBV7-9 to TRBJ2-5; TRBD2 is a possible D gene (6 bases). CDR1 SEHNR and CDR2 FQNEAQ come from the germline V gene (reference sequence). This CDR3 has 15 amino acids. Trimming stripped 1 base from V and 5 bases from J, with 14 bases between.

This clone came up a few times. The chain recombines TRBV9 with TRBJ1-6, with 8 bases identical to TRBD1. CDR1 is SGDLS and CDR2 is YYNGEE in the germline V gene. This CDR3 region has 14 residues. The J segment lost 9 bases and the V segment lost 3 bases, leaving 5 bases of the junction unmatched. The CDR3 spells CASSADRVRSPLHF. In DNA, the CDR3 is TGTGCCAGCAGCGCGGACAGGGTTCGTTCACCCCTCCACTTT.

This chain connects TRBV10-3 to TRBJ2-1; 11 bases align to TRBD2. CDR1 is ENHRY, CDR2 SYGVKD, per germline. V shed 6 bases, J shed 15 bases, and the junction held 10 bases outside the gene matches. This CDR3 region has 13 residues. The CDR3 reads CAIRDPLAGGWFF. The CDR3 DNA sequence: TGTGCCATCAGGGACCCTCTAGCGGGAGGATGGTTCTTC.

The gene calls are TRBV12-3 or TRBV12-4 and TRBJ2-2; no clear D gene. Trimming took 1 base from V and 4 from J, leaving 1 base between them. The CDR3 runs to 12 residues. The CDR3 DNA is TGTGCCAGCAGTTTAGGCACCGGGGAGCTGTTTTTT. Its protein is CASSLGTGELFF.

The chain has TRBV20-1 and TRBJ2-3; D gene ambiguous. The germline V and J ends were trimmed by 5 bases and 5 bases, with 5 bases remaining between them. Per germline, CDR1 DFQATT and CDR2 SNEGSKA (reference sequence). The CDR3 runs to 10 residues. As DNA, the CDR3 is TGCAGTGCTCCACAAGATACGCAGTATTTT. Translating it yields CSAPQDTQYF.

The chain carries TRBV6-6 and TRBJ2-7, with D possibly matching TRBD1 (5 bases). Trimming took off 2 bases at V and 3 bases at J, with 8 bases between the two ends. The CDR3 length is 13 residues. Germline lookup yields CDR1 MNHNY and CDR2 SVGAGI (reference sequence). The CDR3 coding sequence is TGTGCCAGCAGTTACGAACAGGACTACGAGCAGTACTTC. Protein product: CASSYEQDYEQYF.

The J gene is TRBJ2-1, the V gene TRBV15, with 8 bases aligning to TRBD2. Germline CDR1 reads LNHNV; CDR2 reads YYDKDF (reference sequence). J gave up 3 bases and V 0 bases, and 10 bases lay outside the gene matches. CDR3 length equals 18 residues. This CDR3 reads CATSRDRSSAGGYNEQFF. As DNA, the CDR3 is TGTGCCACCAGCAGAGATCGAAGCTCGGCGGGGGGCTACAATGAGCAGTTCTTC.

The chain uses TRBV27 and TRBJ2-1; no reliable D call. V was clipped by 7 bases and J by 6 bases, with 13 bases between them. This CDR3 has 13 amino acids. Per germline, CDR1 MNHEY and CDR2 SMNVEV (reference sequence). The CDR3 DNA is TGTGCCAGCACCCTGGGCTTTCCCAATGAGCAGTTCTTC. It codes for CASTLGFPNEQFF.

This sequence joins TRBV4-1 and TRBJ1-5; maybe TRBD1 (6 bases). CDR1 is MGHRA and CDR2 is YSYEKL in the germline V gene. This CDR3 is built from 14 residues. Trimming removed 4 bases at V and 3 bases at J, with 10 bases between. This chain's CDR3 is CASSPRQVNQPQHF. CDR3 in DNA: TGCGCCAGCAGCCCACGACAGGTCAATCAGCCCCAGCATTTT.

On this clone itself: Sequence at one end of the junction differs from germline and may be a read error. This chain joins TRBV28 and TRBJ2-7; 7 bases are shared with TRBD2. The germline V gene has CDR1 MDHEN and CDR2 SYDVKM. The CDR3 totals 15 residues. This chain's CDR3 is CASSYVGGPSYEQHF. CDR3 sequence (DNA): TGTGCCAGCAGTTACGTGGGAGGGCCTTCCTACGAGCAGCACTTC.

The chain couples TRBV5-4 to TRBJ2-7; D not certain. V lost 0 bases to trimming and J lost 5 bases, with 9 bases between them. From germline, CDR1 is SGHNT and CDR2 YYREEE (reference sequence). The CDR3 has 13 residues. The CDR3 loop reads CASSLAGFHEQYF. The CDR3 DNA follows: TGTGCCAGCAGCTTGGCCGGGTTCCACGAGCAGTACTTC.

The chain links TRBV3-1 (or the pseudogene TRBV3-2) to TRBJ1-3; TRBD1 is a possible D gene (5 bases). The V gene lost 4 bases and the J gene lost 0 bases, with 16 bases spanning the gap. There are 17 residues in the CDR3. Germline V gives CDR1 LGHDT, CDR2 YNNKEL (reference sequence). As DNA, the CDR3 is TGTGCCAGCAGCCTCATCCGGGGGGAGACCTCTGGAAACACCATATATTTT. Protein: CASSLIRGETSGNTIYF.

This clone was observed a few times. This chain uses TRBV7-9 with TRBJ2-7, with D unresolved. Per germline, CDR1 SEHNR and CDR2 FQNEAQ (reference sequence). The CDR3 totals 12 residues. V was shortened by 8 bases and J by 1 base, with 9 bases between the two germline ends. The CDR3 sequence is CASVGRSYEQYF. The CDR3 DNA reads TGTGCCAGCGTGGGTAGATCCTACGAGCAGTACTTC.

A single count supports this clone. This sequence joins TRBV3-1 (or the pseudogene TRBV3-2) and TRBJ2-2; D call uncertain. From germline, CDR1 is LGHDT and CDR2 YNNKEL (reference sequence). CDR3 length: 13 amino acids. The germline V and J ends were trimmed by 1 base and 6 bases, with 6 bases remaining between them. The CDR3 protein is CASSQVGSGELFF. CDR3 bases: TGTGCCAGCAGCCAAGTAGGGTCCGGGGAGCTGTTTTTT.

This clone occurred once. CDR3 coding DNA: TGTGCCAGCTCACCATCCGGACTAAAAGGTGAGCAGTTCTTC. Protein: CASSPSGLKGEQFF. The chain uses TRBV18 and TRBJ2-1; weak D call: TRBD2 (6 bases). CDR1 is KGHSH, CDR2 LQKENI, per germline. V lost 2 bases, J lost 9 bases, and 14 bases lay in between. The CDR3 totals 14 residues.